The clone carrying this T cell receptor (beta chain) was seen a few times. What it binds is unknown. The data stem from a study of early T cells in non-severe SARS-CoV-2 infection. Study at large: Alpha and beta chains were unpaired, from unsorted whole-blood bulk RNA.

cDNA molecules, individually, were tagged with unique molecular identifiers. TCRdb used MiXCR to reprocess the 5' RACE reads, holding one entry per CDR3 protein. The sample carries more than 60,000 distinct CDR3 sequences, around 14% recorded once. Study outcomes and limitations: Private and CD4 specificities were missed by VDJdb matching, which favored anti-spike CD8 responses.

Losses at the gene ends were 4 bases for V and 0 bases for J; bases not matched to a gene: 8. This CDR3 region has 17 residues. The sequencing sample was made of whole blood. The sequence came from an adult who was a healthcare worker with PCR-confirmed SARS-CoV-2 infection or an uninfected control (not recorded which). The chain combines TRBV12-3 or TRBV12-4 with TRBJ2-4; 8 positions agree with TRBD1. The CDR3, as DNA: TGTGCCAGCAGTTGGGGACAGGCAATGATAGCCAAAAACATTCAGTACTTC. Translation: CASSWGQAMIAKNIQYF.